This T cell receptor beta chain is from a study of cytomegalovirus exposure and HLA in healthy donors. Study observations and caveats: Other equally common chains were less clonally expanded than HLA-associated TCR beta chains, a later analysis showed. An assumption of roughly uniform sequencing depth across donors underlay the presence/absence analyses. A later analysis reportedly found fewer N-insertions in an Asian-associated ancestry cluster than the roughly 680-donor mean.

Germline CDR1 LGHNA, CDR2 YSLEER. V lost 3 bases to trimming and J lost 1 base, with 13 bases between them. The CDR3 totals 15 residues. Points on this clone: No antigen is known for it.

PCR involved 60 Vbeta and 13 Jbeta primers. The protocol was immunoSEQ multiplex PCR, while the TCRdb copy is restricted to in-frame clones and leaves out a portion. The repertoire includes roughly 200,000 clones, about 80% of them detected once, and 0.6% to 0.7% sits in the top ten. The chain couples TRBV4-3 to TRBJ2-7, with TRBD2 as a possible D gene (5 bases). The sequencing sample was made of PBMCs. This receptor was identified in a boy younger than 18 in good health and CMV-seronegative. The CDR3 DNA sequence: TGCGCCAGCAGCCAGGGCTGGACGGGATCCTACGAGCAGTACTTC. Translation: CASSQGWTGSYEQYF.